This is a list of T cell receptor beta chains from one sample in a study of blood T cells in healthy people across ages. One entry per CDR3 protein results from TCRdb running MiXCR on the 5' RACE reads. The sample yields more than 450,000 distinct CDR3 sequences, about a quarter seen once. A further study also used this sample, focusing on T cells of mothers and their children.

The specimen was blood. The receptors here all came from a boy aged 2 to 9 in good health. The CDR3 runs from the conserved cysteine through the conserved F or W. The D gene is left open where the match is weak. Only part of the rows carry a size: once, few, many, or a class if the clone is expanded.

NA TRBJ2-3 few TRBV7-2 TGTGCCAGCAGCTTAGAGGGGGGAAATACGCAGTATTTT CASSLEGGNTQYF
NA TRBJ2-5 once TRBV29-1 TGCAGCGTTGGCCATTTAGCGCCTCAAGAGACCCAGTACTTC CSVGHLAPQETQYF
NA TRBJ2-4 NA TRBV20-1 TGCAGTGCTAGAGATGGAAGGGGGGAAAACATTCAGTACTTC CSARDGRGENIQYF
TRBD1 TRBJ2-5 NA TRBV20-1 TGCAGTGCTAGAAGGACAGGACTCCAAGAGACCCAGTACTTC CSARRTGLQETQYF
NA TRBJ1-1 NA TRBV5-1 TGCGCCAGCAGCTTTGGGGGGGAGGGCACTGAAGCTTTCTTT CASSFGGEGTEAFF
NA TRBJ2-4 NA TRBV10-3 TGTGCCATCAGCGGACCGTCCTCCAGGGACATTCAGTACTTC CAISGPSSRDIQYF
NA TRBJ1-4 NA TRBV6-5 TGTGCCAGCAGTTACTTGCCGGGACCTAAATCCCCGGATGAAAAACTGTTTTTT CASSYLPGPKSPDEKLFF
TRBD2 TRBJ2-5 NA TRBV7-6 TGTGCCAGCAGCCCCGGACTAGCGGGGGGCCCAGAGACCCAGTACTTC CASSPGLAGGPETQYF
NA TRBJ2-4 NA TRBV27 TGTGCCAGCAGCCGACAGGGAGGGCAAAACATTCAGTACTTC CASSRQGGQNIQYF
NA TRBJ1-6 NA TRBV10-3 TGTGCCATCAACGACGGTGGTAATTCACCCCTCCACTTT CAINDGGNSPLHF
TRBD2 TRBJ2-1 NA TRBV6-1 TGTGCCAGCAGAAAGCGGGGGAACAGCAATGAGCAGTTCTTC CASRKRGNSNEQFF
TRBD2 TRBJ2-1 NA TRBV6-4 TGTGCCAGCAGCGATAGCGGGGGCGGCGGGAATGAGCAGTTCTTC CASSDSGGGGNEQFF
TRBD1 TRBJ2-1 NA TRBV30 TGTGCCTGGAGTACCCAGGGGGCAACCTACAATGAGCAGTTCTTC CAWSTQGATYNEQFF
TRBD2 TRBJ2-7 NA TRBV3-1 TGTGCCAGCAGCCACGGCTTTGCGGGGGGTCCCTACGAGCAGTACTTC CASSHGFAGGPYEQYF
NA TRBJ1-1 NA TRBV27 TGTGCCAGCAGTTTACACGGACGGACGGGTGAAGCTTTCTTT CASSLHGRTGEAFF
NA TRBJ2-2 NA TRBV14 TGTGCCAGCAGCAGGCTAGAGAACACCGGGGAGCTGTTTTTT CASSRLENTGELFF
TRBD2 TRBJ2-5 NA TRBV30 TGTGCCTGGGCCCGACTAGCGGGGCAAGAGACCCAGTACTTC CAWARLAGQETQYF
NA TRBJ2-1 NA TRBV6-2/TRBV6-3 TGTGCCAGCAGCGCCGCCGTGAGCTCCTACAATGAGCAGTTCTTC CASSAAVSSYNEQFF